One sample yielded the 24 T cell receptor beta chains listed below, sequenced in a study of neoadjuvant nivolumab and ipilimumab in lung cancer. Some clones are missing from TCRdb's copy, which holds only in-frame ones; the method was immunoSEQ multiplex PCR. The sample contains 30,000 to 35,000 clones, around 90% of which appear only once. Source: peripheral blood, taken after neoadjuvant nivolumab, alone or with ipilimumab, at or shortly before surgery. The receptors derive from an adult with non-small cell lung cancer.

The chain links TRBV27 to TRBJ2-1; D call uncertain. There are 16 residues in the CDR3. Trimming removed 6 bases from V and 0 bases from J, with 15 bases in between. Germline CDR1 MNHEY, CDR2 SMNVEV (reference sequence). As DNA, the CDR3 is TGTGCCAGCAGACCAGACTCCTCCCTCTCCTACAATGAGCAGTTCTTC. Translation: CASRPDSSLSYNEQFF.

The rearrangement joins TRBV5-4 to TRBJ2-3, with D hard to call. V shed 2 bases and J shed 4 bases, with 17 bases lying between them. CDR1 and CDR2 from the germline V gene are SGHNT and YYREEE (reference sequence). There are 16 residues in the CDR3. The CDR3 DNA reads as TGTGCCAGCAGCTTAGTCCCCTCCGATCCCCCAGATACGCAGTATTTT. Amino acid sequence: CASSLVPSDPPDTQYF.

The rearrangement links TRBV7-8 to TRBJ1-2, with D perhaps TRBD1 (5 bases). This CDR3 is 15 amino acids long. Germline lookup yields CDR1 SGHVS and CDR2 FQNEAQ. Trimming stripped 3 bases from V and 0 bases from J, with 11 bases between. The CDR3: CASSFRQTSNYGYTF. The CDR3 DNA reads TGTGCCAGCAGCTTCAGACAGACCTCTAACTATGGCTACACCTTC.

The chain employs TRBV5-1 and TRBJ2-7, with 8 positions matching TRBD1. Trimming at V came to 0 bases and at J to 3 bases, leaving 8 bases not matched to a gene. CDR1 SGHRS and CDR2 YFSETQ come from the germline V gene. The CDR3 contains 16 residues. The CDR3 spells CASSLGGTGQSYEQYF. The CDR3 DNA reads TGCGCCAGCAGCTTGGGAGGGACAGGCCAAAGCTACGAGCAGTACTTC.

The genes are TRBV5-4 and TRBJ2-5, with D possibly being TRBD1 or TRBD2 (5 bases each). Trimming stripped 2 bases from V and 8 bases from J, with 16 bases between. Germline loops: CDR1 SGHNT, CDR2 YYREEE (reference sequence). There are 14 residues in the CDR3. This CDR3 reads CASSFSGTEGTQYF. In DNA, the CDR3 is TGTGCCAGCAGCTTCTCCGGGACCGAGGGCACCCAGTACTTC.

V usage is TRBV18 and J usage is TRBJ2-7; D is perhaps TRBD1 (5 bases). The germline V and J ends were trimmed by 1 base and 3 bases, with 13 bases remaining between them. From germline, CDR1 is KGHSH and CDR2 LQKENI. The CDR3 contains 15 residues. The CDR3 DNA follows: TGTGCCAGCTCACCACAGGGGAATGTTAACTACGAGCAGTACTTC. Translation gives CASSPQGNVNYEQYF.

The gene calls are TRBV25-1 and TRBJ2-2; TRBD1 might be the D (5 bases). The V gene's germline CDR1 is MGHDK and CDR2 SYGVNS. CDR3 length: 12 residues. V lost 6 bases, J lost 6 bases, and 8 bases lay in between. The CDR3 loop is CASSRQSGELFF. In nucleotides, the CDR3 is TGTGCCAGCAGCAGACAGTCCGGGGAGCTGTTTTTT. The complete variable domain, with remaining parts taken from reference TRBV25-1 and TRBJ2-2, reads EADIYQTPRYLVIGTGKKITLECSQTMGHDKMYWYQQDPGMELHLIHYSYGVNSTEKGDLSSESTVSRIRTEHFPLTLESARPSHTSQYLCASSRQSGELFFGEGSRLTVL.

The chain recombines TRBV11-2 with TRBJ2-1, with 7 bases identical to TRBD2. Germline values: CDR1 SGHAT, CDR2 FQNNGV. The V gene end was trimmed by 6 bases and the J gene end by 1 base; junction bases not matched to a gene: 9. This CDR3 is 16 amino acids long. CDR3 bases: TGTGCCAGCAGTTTTGAAGCGGGGCGGTCCTACAATGAGCAGTTCTTC. Translated, it gives CASSFEAGRSYNEQFF.

This clone was counted once. The rearrangement joins TRBV5-1 to TRBJ2-2; D possibly corresponds to TRBD2 (5 bases). The CDR3 is 14 residues long. V was trimmed by 3 bases and J by 5 bases, leaving 11 bases between them. Germline V gives CDR1 SGHRS, CDR2 YFSETQ. Written as DNA, the CDR3 is TGCGCCAGCAGCTCGTCTACTAGTACCGGGGAGCTGTTTTTT. Translation gives CASSSSTSTGELFF.

The chain has TRBV7-9 and TRBJ2-7; no firm D call. The CDR3 covers 15 residues. Germline CDR1 reads SEHNR; CDR2 reads FQNEAQ (reference sequence). V was shortened by 2 bases and J by 2 bases, with 13 bases between the two germline ends. CDR3 DNA sequence: TGTGCCAGCAGCTTACCCCGGGTTCCTGCCTACGAGCAGTACTTC. It yields the protein CASSLPRVPAYEQYF.

This chain connects TRBV6-1 to TRBJ2-7, with TRBD2 as a possible D gene (6 bases). CDR3 length: 16 residues. The V gene lost 4 bases and the J gene lost 4 bases, with 20 bases spanning the gap. Looked up from germline, CDR1 is MNHNS and CDR2 is SASEGT. The CDR3 bases are TGTGCCAGCAGTGGACCCACTAGCCAGGGAGCTTACGAGCAGTACTTC. Its translation: CASSGPTSQGAYEQYF.

V gene TRBV7-3 combines with J gene TRBJ2-3; 9 bases are a match to TRBD1. The V and J ends lost 5 bases and 6 bases, in that order; junction bases with no gene match: 6. The germline CDR1 and CDR2 sequences are SGHTA and FQGTGA. The CDR3 has 14 amino acids. In DNA form, the CDR3 reads TGTGCCAGCAGCGCCCGACAGGGGGTCGATACGCAGTATTTT. Encoded protein: CASSARQGVDTQYF.

The chain employs TRBV27 and TRBJ2-1; possible D gene TRBD1, 5 bases. Germline CDR1 MNHEY, CDR2 SMNVEV (reference sequence). V was trimmed by 3 bases and J by 4 bases, leaving 19 bases between them. CDR3 length equals 17 residues. The CDR3 region is CASSFGPPGIPYNEQFF. The CDR3 DNA sequence: TGTGCCAGCAGTTTTGGCCCCCCAGGGATTCCTTACAATGAGCAGTTCTTC.

CDR3 bases: TGTGCCACCAGAACCACTTCGACAGTGGCCGTCAAGGAGGATACGCAGTATTTT. This gives the protein CATRTTSTVAVKEDTQYF. This chain connects TRBV15 to TRBJ2-3; TRBD1 might be the D (5 bases). Germline V lookup: CDR1 LNHNV, CDR2 YYDKDF (reference sequence). Trimming removed 6 bases at V and 6 bases at J, with 28 bases between. This CDR3 contains 18 residues.

This sequence joins TRBV7-3 and TRBJ2-3; D call uncertain. Germline CDR1 SGHTA, CDR2 FQGTGA. This CDR3 contains 14 residues. The V end lost 4 bases, the J end lost 1 base, and 9 bases lay between the germline ends. The CDR3 spells CASSSTDGTDTQYF. The CDR3, as DNA: TGTGCCAGCAGCTCGACGGACGGCACAGATACGCAGTATTTT.

The V call is TRBV7-3, the J call TRBJ2-1; the match to TRBD2 covers 9 bases. Germline CDR1 SGHTA, CDR2 FQGTGA. The CDR3 loop spans 15 amino acids. With V trimmed by 0 bases and J by 8 bases, 5 bases remained unmatched. This CDR3 is CASSLTSGRFHEQFF. DNA of the CDR3: TGTGCCAGCAGCTTAACTAGCGGGAGATTCCATGAGCAGTTCTTC. The complete variable domain, with remaining parts taken from reference TRBV7-3 and TRBJ2-1, reads GAGVSQTPSNKVTEKGKYVELRCDPISGHTALYWYRQSLGQGPEFLIYFQGTGAADDSGLPNDRFFAVRPEGSVSTLKIQRTERGDSAVYLCASSLTSGRFHEQFFGPGTRLTVL.

This sequence joins TRBV7-9 and TRBJ2-7; perhaps TRBD1 as D (5 bases). Germline V CDR1 and CDR2: SEHNR, FQNEAQ (reference sequence). The CDR3 sequence is 15 residues long. V was trimmed by 2 bases and J by 2 bases, leaving 13 bases between them. Here the CDR3 reads CASSLIRQHPYEQYF. The CDR3 DNA follows: TGTGCCAGCAGCTTAATCCGACAGCACCCCTACGAGCAGTACTTC.

CDR3 region: CASSRGTPYEQYF. CDR3 nucleotides: TGTGCCAGCTCACGTGGGACACCCTACGAGCAGTACTTC. The chain couples TRBV18 to TRBJ2-7; TRBD1 is a possible D gene (6 bases). Looked up from germline, CDR1 is KGHSH and CDR2 is LQKENI. The V and J ends lost 4 bases and 2 bases respectively, with 9 bases between them. The CDR3 loop spans 13 amino acids.

The chain combines TRBV29-1 with TRBJ1-3; 9 positions agree with TRBD1. The CDR3 totals 14 residues. Germline V lookup: CDR1 SQVTM, CDR2 ANQGSEA. After removal of 2 bases from V and 4 bases from J, the junction contained 3 bases not matched to a gene. CDR3 region: CSVERGQGGNTIYF. CDR3 bases: TGCAGCGTTGAAAGGGGACAGGGAGGAAACACCATATATTTT. Based on the CDR3 plus reference TRBV29-1 and TRBJ1-3, the full variable domain is SAVISQKPSRDICQRGTSLTIQCQVDSQVTMMFWYRQQPGQSLTLIATANQGSEATYESGFVIDKFPISRPNLTFSTLTVSNMSPEDSSIYLCSVERGQGGNTIYFGEGSWLTVV.

This sequence joins TRBV5-4 and TRBJ2-3, with TRBD2 matching 7 bases. Germline CDR1 is SGHNT and CDR2 is YYREEE (reference sequence). The ends lost 7 bases at V and 4 bases at J; junction bases unmatched: 6. The CDR3 covers 13 residues. Here the CDR3 reads CASLAAGADTQYF. The CDR3 region has the DNA TGTGCCAGCTTGGCCGCGGGAGCAGATACGCAGTATTTT.

This CDR3 is CASSLQESYGYTF. The CDR3 DNA follows: TGTGCCAGCAGCTTACAAGAATCCTATGGCTACACCTTC. This sequence joins TRBV7-9 and TRBJ1-2; D call uncertain. The CDR3 totals 13 residues. Between the trimmed V and J ends, which lost 2 bases and 4 bases, there was a span of 8 bases. Germline loops: CDR1 SEHNR, CDR2 FQNEAQ (reference sequence).

V and J are TRBV29-1 and TRBJ2-3; D tentatively reads TRBD1 or TRBD2 (5 bases each). The CDR3 covers 15 residues. The V end lost 7 bases, the J end lost 5 bases, and 22 bases lay between the germline ends. The germline CDR1 and CDR2 sequences are SQVTM and ANQGSEA. CDR3 sequence reads: CSAGGGALGGDTQYF. The DNA of the CDR3 is TGCAGCGCTGGGGGTGGGGCCCTTGGGGGAGATACGCAGTATTTT.

The chain joins TRBV11-1 to TRBJ2-5, with 7 bases fitting TRBD2. The V gene end was trimmed by 3 bases and the J gene end by 4 bases; junction bases not matched to a gene: 8. The germline CDR1 and CDR2 sequences are SGHAT and FQDESV (reference sequence). The CDR3 consists of 15 residues. CDR3 loop: CASSFGGRVGETQYF. CDR3 nucleotides: TGTGCCAGCAGCTTCGGGGGGAGGGTAGGAGAGACCCAGTACTTC.

V usage is TRBV2 and J usage is TRBJ2-1, with D possibly being TRBD1 (5 bases). Trimming took off 1 base at V and 7 bases at J, with 14 bases between the two ends. In germline, CDR1 is SNHLY, CDR2 FYNNEI. The CDR3 consists of 15 residues. The CDR3 nucleotides read TGTGCCAGCAGTGAAGAGGCAGGGTGGCCAAATGAGCAGTTCTTC. Amino acids: CASSEEAGWPNEQFF.